What follows describes a single TCR beta chain. The source of the sample is a study of blood T cell repertoires in COVID-19. About the study: COVID-19 samples, acute and convalescent, were from the United States, Italy and Spain.

Under the authors' procedure: Counts of nucleated cells, estimated from reference gene primer amplification, were obtained. The repertoire was sequenced with immunoSEQ multiplex PCR; TCRdb's copy has only in-frame clones and lacks some. From that table come the V and J calls and clone size; the DNA was used to work out D and trimming. The sample contains about 140,000 clones, approximately 84% of which appear only once. V was clipped by 2 bases and J by 6 bases, with 14 bases between them. The CDR3 totals 14 residues. CDR1 and CDR2 from the germline V gene are ENHRY and SYGVKD. This TCR was sampled from a woman aged 55-69 years with acute or convalescent COVID-19. The specimen sequenced was peripheral blood. The chain uses TRBV10-3 and TRBJ2-7, with a possible D match to TRBD1 (5 bases). The CDR3 region has the DNA TGTGCCATCAGTGAGAGCCAGGACACCGGCGAGCAGTACTTC. It yields the protein CAISESQDTGEQYF.